The 24 T cell receptor beta chains presented below share a single source sample, sequenced in a study of identical twins. TCRdb used MiXCR to reprocess the 5' RACE reads, holding one entry per CDR3 protein. The table has 300,000 or so distinct CDR3 sequences, nearly 9.5% seen once. The same data also contributed to another study, on yellow fever vaccine responses in identical twins.

Input material: CD8+ T cells sorted from blood. Receptor source: a woman younger than 35 in good health.

This clonotype has just a few counts. This chain joins TRBV10-3 and TRBJ2-7; D remains ambiguous. CDR1 ENHRY and CDR2 SYGVKD come from the germline V gene. The CDR3 loop spans 13 amino acids. The V and J ends lost 2 bases and 4 bases respectively, with 9 bases between them. The CDR3: CAISEPTYYEQYF. CDR3 DNA sequence: TGTGCCATCAGTGAGCCTACCTATTACGAGCAGTACTTC.

This clonotype was counted between two and nine times. V and J are TRBV7-9 and TRBJ2-5; D perhaps matches TRBD2 (5 bases). This CDR3 contains 14 residues. V was pared by 8 bases and J by 5 bases, with 18 bases between. Germline loops: CDR1 SEHNR, CDR2 FQNEAQ (reference sequence). The CDR3 is CASLDAGPWETQYF. In DNA form, the CDR3 reads TGTGCCAGCCTTGATGCGGGTCCATGGGAGACCCAGTACTTC.

The V call is TRBV3-1, the J call TRBJ2-7, with a weak D call TRBD1 (7 bases). This CDR3 has 18 residues. The V gene lost 1 base and the J gene lost 4 bases, with 23 bases spanning the gap. Germline V gives CDR1 LGHDT, CDR2 YNNKEL (reference sequence). CDR3 loop: CASSQGGGGEHPRYEQYF. CDR3 DNA sequence: TGTGCCAGCAGCCAAGGTGGAGGGGGCGAACACCCCCGTTACGAGCAGTACTTC.

There are a few counts of this clonotype. The chain recombines TRBV7-9 with TRBJ2-5; D tentatively fits TRBD1 or TRBD2 (5 bases each). The germline V gene encodes CDR1 SEHNR and CDR2 FQNEAQ (reference sequence). The CDR3 has 14 residues. Trimming pared 5 bases from V and 0 bases from J, leaving 10 bases between. CDR3 coding DNA: TGTGCCAGCAGCCCCGGGACCGACCAAGAGACCCAGTACTTC. Translation gives CASSPGTDQETQYF.

The CDR3 loop is CASSQDPTVTYEQYF. In DNA, the CDR3 is TGCGCCAGCAGCCAAGACCCGACCGTCACCTACGAGCAGTACTTC. This rearrangement joins TRBV4-3 to TRBJ2-7; D is uncertain. V shed 0 bases and J shed 2 bases, with 11 bases lying between them. CDR1 is LGHNA, CDR2 YSLEER, per germline. The CDR3 has 15 amino acids.

The rearrangement links TRBV30 to TRBJ2-3; 9 bases align to TRBD2. Per germline, CDR1 GTSNPN and CDR2 SVGIG (reference sequence). The CDR3 contains 15 residues. J lost 5 bases, V lost 0 bases, and 6 bases had no gene match. CDR3 DNA: TGTGCCTGGAGTGTAACAGCGGGGGGCGGAGATACGCAGTATTTT. This gives the protein CAWSVTAGGGDTQYF.

The chain carries TRBV27 and TRBJ1-2; D uncertain. Germline V CDR1 and CDR2: MNHEY, SMNVEV (reference sequence). The CDR3 runs 13 residues. Trimming stripped 6 bases from V and 3 bases from J, with 11 bases between. The CDR3 loop is CASRGADHYGYTF. CDR3 nucleotides: TGTGCCAGCAGGGGCGCGGATCACTATGGCTACACCTTC.

The sample holds a few counts of this clonotype. The chain couples TRBV11-2 to TRBJ2-1, with 10 bases that match TRBD2. V was pared by 0 bases and J by 4 bases, with 12 bases of the junction left unmatched. The CDR3 has 19 amino acids. Germline V lookup: CDR1 SGHAT, CDR2 FQNNGV. This CDR3 reads CASSLDSSGRVYWYNEQFF. The CDR3, as DNA: TGTGCCAGCAGCTTAGATTCTAGCGGGAGAGTTTATTGGTACAATGAGCAGTTCTTC.

The J gene is TRBJ2-7, the V gene TRBV5-1; TRBD2 matches 7 bases. The J segment lost 5 bases and the V segment lost 7 bases, leaving 9 bases of the junction unmatched. The CDR3 length is 13 residues. CDR1 and CDR2 (germline): SGHRS, YFSETQ. Written as DNA, the CDR3 is TGCGCCAGCGGTAGGGGAGGGGCGGACGAGCAGTACTTC. This translates into CASGRGGADEQYF.

This clonotype showed up many times. As DNA, the CDR3 is TGTGCCAGCAGCCAGGGCTCCTACAATGAGCAGTTCTTC. As protein: CASSQGSYNEQFF. The genes are TRBV6-2 or TRBV6-3 and TRBJ2-1; a weak D match, TRBD1 (5 bases). This CDR3 comprises 13 residues. Germline values: CDR1 MNHEY, CDR2 SVGEGT. The germline V and J ends were trimmed by 6 bases and 0 bases, with 6 bases remaining between them.

The chain couples TRBV27 to TRBJ2-2; D is undetermined. CDR1 and CDR2 from the germline V gene are MNHEY and SMNVEV (reference sequence). With 3 bases removed from V and 0 bases from J, the gap between germline ends came to 8 bases. CDR3 length: 15 amino acids. CDR3 sequence: CASSFSSANTGELFF. CDR3 sequence (DNA): TGTGCCAGCAGTTTTTCTTCGGCGAACACCGGGGAGCTGTTTTTT.

The genes are TRBV13 and TRBJ2-3; D is uncertain. CDR1 is PRHDT, CDR2 FYEKMQ, per germline (reference sequence). The CDR3 is 15 residues long. V was pared by 0 bases and J by 2 bases, with 9 bases between. The CDR3 nucleotides read TGTGCCAGCAGCTTAGGATCAGCCCTCACAGATACGCAGTATTTT. Amino acids: CASSLGSALTDTQYF.

There are a few counts of this clonotype. The chain recombines TRBV4-2 with TRBJ2-7, with TRBD1 as a possible D gene (5 bases). Looked up from germline, CDR1 is LGHNA and CDR2 is YNFKEQ. This CDR3 has 14 residues. V dropped 0 bases and J dropped 6 bases, with 12 bases sitting between them. CDR3 in amino acids: CASSQEGQGTEQYF. The CDR3 DNA reads as TGTGCCAGCAGCCAAGAAGGGCAGGGTACCGAGCAGTACTTC.

This clonotype was counted ten times or more. The chain is built from TRBV7-9 and TRBJ2-3, with D maybe TRBD1 (6 bases). The germline CDR1 and CDR2 sequences are SEHNR and FQNEAQ (reference sequence). The ends were cut back, 5 bases at V and 1 base at J, with 16 bases in the middle. The CDR3 is 16 residues long. The CDR3 nucleotides read TGTGCCAGCAGCCTAATCCCAGGGGATGGCACAGATACGCAGTATTTT. Residues: CASSLIPGDGTDTQYF.

V usage is TRBV14 and J usage is TRBJ1-1, with D unresolved. CDR1 is SGHDN and CDR2 is FVKESK in the germline V gene. The length of the CDR3 is 12 residues. The V end was cut by 2 bases, the J end by 5 bases, with 6 bases between. The CDR3: CASSQRGTEAFF. As DNA, the CDR3 is TGTGCCAGCAGCCAACGGGGAACTGAAGCTTTCTTT.

This clonotype was seen many times. The chain is built from TRBV4-1 and TRBJ2-1; 8 nucleotides match TRBD2. CDR3 length equals 16 residues. CDR1 and CDR2 from the germline V gene are MGHRA and YSYEKL. The V gene end was trimmed by 3 bases and the J gene end by 6 bases; junction bases not matched to a gene: 10. CDR3 DNA sequence: TGCGCCAGCAGCCATCCGCCAGCGGGAGAGCTCAATGAGCAGTTCTTC. Encoded protein: CASSHPPAGELNEQFF.

This clonotype appeared many times. V and J are TRBV4-3 and TRBJ2-7; the D gene is possibly TRBD2 (5 bases). V was shortened by 1 base and J by 5 bases, with 15 bases between the two germline ends. Germline CDR1 is LGHNA and CDR2 is YSLEER. The CDR3 sequence is 15 residues long. The CDR3 DNA follows: TGCGCCAGCAGCCAAGGCACAACGGGAATAGACGAGCAGTACTTC. It specifies CASSQGTTGIDEQYF.

At least ten counts were recorded for this clonotype. This chain connects TRBV7-9 to TRBJ2-1; TRBD1 might be the D (5 bases). This CDR3 has 12 residues. Trimming left V 4 bases short and J 8 bases short, with 9 bases between. Germline loops: CDR1 SEHNR, CDR2 FQNEAQ (reference sequence). As DNA, the CDR3 is TGTGCCAGCAGCTCCAGGGATTATGAGCAGTTCTTC. This sequence encodes CASSSRDYEQFF.

This sequence joins TRBV18 and TRBJ2-7; 8 bases are a match to TRBD1. The CDR3 has 16 residues. The V segment lost 2 bases and the J segment 0 bases; nucleotides outside the gene matches: 6. Germline values: CDR1 KGHSH, CDR2 LQKENI. Written as DNA, the CDR3 is TGTGCCAGCTCACCATATCCGGGACAGGCCTCCTACGAGCAGTACTTC. Protein: CASSPYPGQASYEQYF.

This clonotype has just a few counts. The V and J genes are TRBV11-1 and TRBJ2-5, with 10 bases that match TRBD2. The junction had 10 bases not matched to a gene; V was cut back by 3 bases and J by 0 bases. The germline gives CDR1 SGHAT, CDR2 FQDESV (reference sequence). This CDR3 is 18 amino acids long. The DNA of the CDR3 is TGTGCCAGCAGCTTCGTCTCTCGGCTAGCGGGGGACCAAGAGACCCAGTACTTC. Its protein is CASSFVSRLAGDQETQYF.

This clonotype was counted between two and nine times. J is TRBJ1-4 and V is TRBV30, with TRBD1 as a possible D gene (5 bases). The V gene lost 0 bases and the J gene lost 8 bases, with 13 bases spanning the gap. In germline, CDR1 is GTSNPN, CDR2 SVGIG (reference sequence). This CDR3 comprises 14 residues. The CDR3 DNA reads as TGTGCCTGGAGTGTTTTGGCAGGGAACGAAAAACTGTTTTTT. As protein: CAWSVLAGNEKLFF. Filled out from reference TRBV30 and TRBJ1-4, the complete variable domain reads SQTIHQWPATLVQPVGSPLSLECTVEGTSNPNLYWYRQAAGRGLQLLFYSVGIGQISSEVPQNLSASRPQDRQFILSSKKLLLSDSGFYLCAWSVLAGNEKLFFGSGTQLSVL.

This rearrangement joins TRBV28 to TRBJ2-7; possibly TRBD1 or TRBD2 for D (5 bases each). CDR1 MDHEN and CDR2 SYDVKM come from the germline V gene. V dropped 5 bases and J dropped 3 bases, with 26 bases sitting between them. The CDR3 totals 18 residues. CDR3 coding DNA: TGTGCCAGCAGTCTACCTTCCTCCCGGGGCCTTGCGGGCTACGAGCAGTACTTC. It translates to CASSLPSSRGLAGYEQYF.

This clonotype has a count of ten or more. The rearrangement joins TRBV20-1 to TRBJ2-1, with 7 bases matching TRBD2. Germline V CDR1 and CDR2: DFQATT, SNEGSKA (reference sequence). Losses at the gene ends were 7 bases for V and 4 bases for J; bases not matched to a gene: 4. The CDR3 covers 12 residues. CDR3 in amino acids: CSGSGAYNEQFF. DNA for the CDR3: TGCAGTGGAAGCGGGGCATACAATGAGCAGTTCTTC.

The rearrangement joins TRBV2 to TRBJ1-1; D might be TRBD1 (5 bases). V lost 11 bases and J 2 bases, leaving 9 bases between the germline ends. The germline V gene encodes CDR1 SNHLY and CDR2 FYNNEI. This CDR3 comprises 11 residues. The CDR3, as DNA: TGTGCCGTCGACAGTAACACTGAAGCTTTCTTT. Amino acid sequence: CAVDSNTEAFF.